This TCR beta chain appears in the sequencing data of a study of T cell responses to AZD1222 COVID-19 vaccine (dated by TCRdb to about 2021). Looking at the study overall: A total of approximately 230 trial participants underwent TCR sequencing, of whom around 200 received two doses of AZD1222 and roughly 25 received two doses of the MenACWY control vaccine. Trial participants were enrolled by age into 18-55, 56-69 and 70-plus year subgroups, with approximately 160, 26 and 62 TCR-sequenced participants respectively.

What the time point label conveys for this sample: about 28 days (+/-7) after the second vaccine dose. Because spike-specific TCR depth and breadth did not differ between the two schedules, AZD1222 recipients who got a second dose at roughly 4 weeks were pooled with those who got a second dose at roughly 12 weeks. The vaccinee samples were drawn from two UK trials, COV001 and COV002, one of which was a single-blind randomized controlled phase 2/3 trial testing AZD1222 (ChAdOx1 nCoV-19) in healthy adults. For TCRbeta chain sequencing, PBMC samples were collected from trial participants at day 0 and at day 28 after the second dose. The CDR3 regions of human TCRbeta chains were subjected to immunosequencing. The authors processed their data as follows. Repertoire TCRs were matched against a reference library of SARS-CoV-2-specific TCRs generated with the MIRA antigen-specificity platform. Breadth was defined as the fraction of unique TCRs that were SARS-CoV-2-associated, and depth was defined as the fraction of total T cells that were SARS-CoV-2-associated. Using the MIRA data, each spike-specific TCR was mapped to the spike region that the TCR reacts to and placed in a CD4 or CD8 class. Log10-transformed breadth and depth values were compared by one-way ANOVA with Sidak's multiple comparisons tests. This immuneACCESS table, as held by TCRdb, lists in-frame sequences with V and J called but not all clones. Of the missing ones, under half trace to an unresolved V gene in checked studies; the others have no known cause. The V and J calls and clone size are taken from that table; D and trimming were inferred from the DNA. The sample profile shows 180,000 or so clones; roughly nine tenths of them were found once. The ten largest clones represent 1.3% of the sample.

Turning to this clone: The antigen it recognizes is unknown. Base qualities are not at hand, and no much larger clone is one base apart.

General study outcomes and caveats: Because no day 14 peak-response samples were available, repertoires were characterized only after the peak T cell response. Conclusions about previously exposed vaccinees were limited because only a handful of AZD1222 recipients were SARS-CoV-2 seropositive at baseline. The 56-69-year group was small, and its depth increase did not reach significance, likely because of low power. Reportedly, close to half of the unique spike-specific TCRs recognized epitopes lying outside the regions that are mutated in the B.1.351 and B.1.1.7 variants. Most participants were white British and females outnumbered males, and the authors suggested that clonal diversity may have been underestimated. The vaccine-associated CD4 TCRs covered the entire spike protein, and the dominant responses fell in regions 160-218 and 743-854. After two AZD1222 doses, spike-specific TCR breadth and depth were significantly higher than at day 0 and than in MenACWY recipients.

Specimen: peripheral blood, collected 28 days after the second AZD1222 dose. The receptor was derived from an adult who received the AZD1222 COVID-19 vaccine.

The CDR3 region: CSVERPGGTGEQYF. The DNA reads as follows: TGCAGCGTTGAAAGGCCAGGGGGAACGGGCGAGCAGTACTTC. In this chain, TRBV29-1 is recombined with TRBJ2-7, and 7 bases in between align with TRBD1. The CDR3 contains 14 residues, cysteine and phenylalanine counted. Solely the CDR3 DNA is kept, with 42 bases framed from the first base. Compared with germline, V lacks 2 bases and J lacks 6 bases; bases without a gene match: 10. The germline V gene sets CDR1 to SQVTM and CDR2 to ANQGSEA.